This note documents a single TCR beta chain sequence. The source of the sample is a study of cytotoxic CD8 clonotypes in ibrutinib-treated CLL. The CDR3 has 14 amino acids. Per the germline V gene, CDR1 is ENHRY and CDR2 is SYGVKD. V gave up 4 bases and J gave up 0 bases, with 7 bases separating them. Profiling relied on immunoSEQ multiplex PCR, and the TCRdb table lists in-frame clones only, not all of them. Of about 69,000 clones in the sample, 75% to 85% were seen once. This receptor was taken from a human donor with chronic lymphocytic leukemia. This sequence joins TRBV10-3 and TRBJ1-5; D call uncertain. Sequences were derived from PBMCs, sampled at disease progression, from a patient treated with ibrutinib. In DNA, the CDR3 is TGTGCCATCAGTGTTGTCAATAGCAATCAGCCCCAGCATTTT. Amino acid sequence: CAISVVNSNQPQHF.